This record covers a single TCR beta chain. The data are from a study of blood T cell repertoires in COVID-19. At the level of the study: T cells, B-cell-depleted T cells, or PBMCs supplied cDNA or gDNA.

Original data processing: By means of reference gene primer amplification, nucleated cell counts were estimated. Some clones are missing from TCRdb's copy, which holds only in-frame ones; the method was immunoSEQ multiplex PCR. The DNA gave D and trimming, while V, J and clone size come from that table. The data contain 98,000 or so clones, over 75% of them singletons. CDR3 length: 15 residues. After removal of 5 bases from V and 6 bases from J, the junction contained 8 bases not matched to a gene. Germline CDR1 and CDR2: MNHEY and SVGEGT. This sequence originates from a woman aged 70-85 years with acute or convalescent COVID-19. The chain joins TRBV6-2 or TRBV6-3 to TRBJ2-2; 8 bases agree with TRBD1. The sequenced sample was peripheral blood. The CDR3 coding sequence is TGTGCCAGCAGTGCAGGGCAGGGGGCAGCCGGGGAGCTGTTTTTT. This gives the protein CASSAGQGAAGELFF.